Listed here is a single T cell receptor beta chain. What it binds is unknown. Each cell subset's genomic DNA was divided evenly among several immunoSEQ plates. Here immunoSEQ multiplex PCR was the method, and the copy in TCRdb shows in-frame clones only, minus some. The data hold around 1.4 million clones, with about 98.5% observed a single time. With 0 bases clipped from V and 7 bases from J, the junction kept 6 bases outside the gene matches. The germline gives CDR1 ENHRY, CDR2 SYGVKD. The CDR3 covers 15 residues. The data stem from a study of shared clonotypes between healthy human individuals. Study-wide results and caveats: The sharing of about 5% of naive CD4 clonotypes was seen across a few donors. Enrolling few donors narrowed the genetic and exposure-history diversity that was represented.

The receptor comes from a man aged 25-45 years in good health. Material: naive CD4+ T cells sorted from blood. Subset of the sample: CD45RA+ positively selected. The rearrangement joins TRBV10-3 to TRBJ2-3; 8 bases agree with TRBD2. The CDR3 DNA reads TGTGCCATCAGTGAGTCTAGCGGGGTGATGAATACGCAGTATTTT. Protein: CAISESSGVMNTQYF.